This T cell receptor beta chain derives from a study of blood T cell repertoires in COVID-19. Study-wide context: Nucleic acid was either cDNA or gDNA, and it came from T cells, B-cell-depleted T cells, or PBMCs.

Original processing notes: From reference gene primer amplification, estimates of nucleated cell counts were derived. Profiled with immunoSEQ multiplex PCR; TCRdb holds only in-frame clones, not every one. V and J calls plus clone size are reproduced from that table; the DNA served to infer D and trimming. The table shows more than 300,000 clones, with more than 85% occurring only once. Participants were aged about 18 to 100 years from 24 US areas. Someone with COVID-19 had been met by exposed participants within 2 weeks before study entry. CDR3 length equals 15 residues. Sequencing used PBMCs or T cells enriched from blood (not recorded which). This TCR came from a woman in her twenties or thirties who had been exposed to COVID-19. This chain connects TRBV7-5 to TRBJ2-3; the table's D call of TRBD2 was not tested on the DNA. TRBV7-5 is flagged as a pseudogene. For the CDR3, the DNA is TGTGCCAGAAGCCTGTTGAGGGCTTCGTGGTATACGCAGTATTTT. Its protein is CARSLLRASWYTQYF.